The source of this T cell receptor beta chain is a study of Graves' ophthalmopathy and Graves' hyperthyroidism. RNA transcripts provided the template for amplifying TCR beta CDR3 regions. Second-round multiplex PCR followed a first-round RT-PCR using HTBI primers. MiXCR was run by TCRdb on the multiplex PCR reads, yielding one entry per CDR3 protein. The sample comprises over a million distinct CDR3 sequences, less than 45% of which are singletons, and 11% rests with the top ten. CDR1 and CDR2 from the germline V gene are SGHDN and FVKESK. V dropped 4 bases and J dropped 5 bases, with 14 bases sitting between them. The CDR3 spans 14 residues. Points from the study as a whole: Both a roughly 65% sensitivity and an approximately 76% specificity characterized the model's predictions of ophthalmopathy progression.

This clonotype was counted ten times or more. Its cognate antigen is unknown. The chain links TRBV14 to TRBJ2-5; either TRBD1 or TRBD2 may supply D (5 bases each). The source of this sequence is an adult man with Graves' hyperthyroidism. The specimen sequenced was peripheral blood or thyroid tissue (not recorded which). The CDR3 DNA reads TGTGCCAGCAGCCCTCAGGGCCCGGGGGAGACCCAGTACTTC. As protein: CASSPQGPGETQYF.